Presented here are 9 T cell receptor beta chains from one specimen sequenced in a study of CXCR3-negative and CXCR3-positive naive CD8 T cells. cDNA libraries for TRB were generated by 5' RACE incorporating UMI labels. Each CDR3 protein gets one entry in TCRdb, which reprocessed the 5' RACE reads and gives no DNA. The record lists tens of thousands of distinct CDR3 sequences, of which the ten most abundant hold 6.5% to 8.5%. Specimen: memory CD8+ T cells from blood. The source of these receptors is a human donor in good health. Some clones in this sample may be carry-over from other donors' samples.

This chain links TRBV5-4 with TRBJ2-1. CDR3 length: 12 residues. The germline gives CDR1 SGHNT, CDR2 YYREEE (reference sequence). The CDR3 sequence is CASSLGHNEQFF.

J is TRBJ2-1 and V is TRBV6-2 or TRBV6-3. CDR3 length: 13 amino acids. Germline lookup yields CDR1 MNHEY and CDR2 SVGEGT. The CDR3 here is CASSLVPSREQFF.

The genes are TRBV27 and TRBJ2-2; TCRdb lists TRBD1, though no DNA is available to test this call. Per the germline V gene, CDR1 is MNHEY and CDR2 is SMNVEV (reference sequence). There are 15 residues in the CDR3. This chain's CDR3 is CASSLTRGGTGELFF.

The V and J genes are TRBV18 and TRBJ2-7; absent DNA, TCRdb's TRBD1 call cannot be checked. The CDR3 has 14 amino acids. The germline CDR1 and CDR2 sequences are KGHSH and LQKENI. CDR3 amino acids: CASSPVGGNDEQYF.

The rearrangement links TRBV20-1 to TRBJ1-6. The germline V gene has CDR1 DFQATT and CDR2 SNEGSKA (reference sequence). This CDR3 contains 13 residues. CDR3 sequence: CSARDKENSPLHF.

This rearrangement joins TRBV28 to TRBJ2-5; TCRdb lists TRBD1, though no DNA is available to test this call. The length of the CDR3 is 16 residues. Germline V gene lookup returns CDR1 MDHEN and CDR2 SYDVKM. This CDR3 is CASSLLGTGDRETQYF.

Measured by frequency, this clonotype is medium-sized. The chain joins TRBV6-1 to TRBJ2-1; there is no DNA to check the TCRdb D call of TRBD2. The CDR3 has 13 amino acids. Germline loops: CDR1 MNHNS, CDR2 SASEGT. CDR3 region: CASSSGEVNEQFF.

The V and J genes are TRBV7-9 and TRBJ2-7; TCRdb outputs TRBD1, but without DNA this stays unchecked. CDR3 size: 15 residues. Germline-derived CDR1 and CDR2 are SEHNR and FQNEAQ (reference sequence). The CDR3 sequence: CASSPGQGGPYEQYF.

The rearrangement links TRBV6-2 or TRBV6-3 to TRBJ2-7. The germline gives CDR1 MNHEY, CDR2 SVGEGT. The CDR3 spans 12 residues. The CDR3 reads CATQGYSYEQYF.